This TCR beta chain was captured in a study of blood T cells in healthy people across ages. Through a sample-barcoded 5' primer and a J-beta primer mix, a second PCR was run for roughly 7 to 11 cycles. Tags on each cDNA molecule came from a template-switch adaptor with 12 random nucleotides. MiXCR, run by TCRdb on the 5' RACE reads, gives a single entry per CDR3 protein. The sample has 700,000 to 900,000 distinct CDR3 sequences; approximately 24% are singletons. Trimming cost V 6 bases and J 9 bases, with 12 bases left between them. Germline CDR1 DFQATT, CDR2 SNEGSKA (reference sequence). This CDR3 has 12 residues. This same sample was also taken into another study, of T cells of mothers and their children. That paper notes: In this cohort, donors were a few healthy Caucasian mothers plus their six children. The whole RNA yield was converted to cDNA, roughly 1.5 ug per 15 ul. Reads recorded for TCR beta CDR3 numbered over 8.5 million per mother and about 3 million per child.

The rearrangement joins TRBV20-1 to TRBJ1-6, with a possible D match to TRBD1 (5 bases). The receptor comes from a boy between 10 and 17 years old in good health. Source material: blood. In DNA form, the CDR3 reads TGCAGTGCAGGGGCGGGAGTTTCACCCCTCCACTTT. It encodes CSAGAGVSPLHF.